This TCR beta chain is from a study of T cell clonotyping in hematopoietic cell transplantation. CDR1 and CDR2 from the germline V gene are SGHDN and FVKESK. The V end lost 4 bases, the J end lost 2 bases, and 8 bases lay between the germline ends. The CDR3 sequence is 13 residues long. Study-wide points: CD4 and CD8 repertoire contributions could not be separated without sorting. Pathologically expanded recipient clonotypes increased progressively from day 30 to day 180 as diversity fell.

Method: immunoSEQ multiplex PCR; TCRdb's copy keeps in-frame clones and lacks some. The table records about 14,000 clones, about 60% of them present only once. This clone appeared a few times. Its antigen is not identified. This receptor was taken from a human donor who either received an allogeneic hematopoietic cell transplant for a myeloid malignancy or was a related donor (not recorded which). Some clones in this sample may be carry-over from other donors' samples. This sequence joins TRBV14 and TRBJ1-2, with TRBD1 as a possible D gene (6 bases). The source material was PBMCs. CDR3 DNA sequence: TGTGCCAGCAGCCGGGACATCAACTATGGCTACACCTTC. Translation gives CASSRDINYGYTF.